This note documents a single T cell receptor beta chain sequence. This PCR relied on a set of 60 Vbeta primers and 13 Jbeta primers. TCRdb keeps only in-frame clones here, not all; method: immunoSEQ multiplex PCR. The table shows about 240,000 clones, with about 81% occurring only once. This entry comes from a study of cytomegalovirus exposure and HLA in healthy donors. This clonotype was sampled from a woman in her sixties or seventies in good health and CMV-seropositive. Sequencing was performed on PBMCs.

The DNA of the CDR3 is TGTGCCAGCTCACTACGACCGGACAGGGCGGGTAACTATGGCTACACCTTC. Residues: CASSLRPDRAGNYGYTF. The gene calls are TRBV18 and TRBJ1-2; 8 nucleotides align to TRBD1. This CDR3 is 17 amino acids long. Germline V gene data show CDR1 as KGHSH and CDR2 as LQKENI. The V and J ends lost 4 bases and 1 base, in that order; junction bases with no gene match: 11.